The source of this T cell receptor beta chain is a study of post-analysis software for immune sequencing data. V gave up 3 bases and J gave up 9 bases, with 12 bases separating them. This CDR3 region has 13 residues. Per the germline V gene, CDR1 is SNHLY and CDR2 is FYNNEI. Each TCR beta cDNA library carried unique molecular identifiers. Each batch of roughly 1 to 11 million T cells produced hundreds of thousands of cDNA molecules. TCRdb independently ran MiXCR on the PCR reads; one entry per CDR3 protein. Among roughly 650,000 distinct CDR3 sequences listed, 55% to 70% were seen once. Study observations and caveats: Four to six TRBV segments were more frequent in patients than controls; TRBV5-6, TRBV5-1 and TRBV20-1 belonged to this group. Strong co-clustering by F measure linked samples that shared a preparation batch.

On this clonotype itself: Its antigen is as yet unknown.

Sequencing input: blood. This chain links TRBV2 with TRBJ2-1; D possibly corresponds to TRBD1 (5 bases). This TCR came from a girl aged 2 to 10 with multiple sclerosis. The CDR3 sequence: CASSEDTLGEQFF. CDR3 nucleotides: TGTGCCAGCAGTGAGGACACTCTAGGTGAGCAGTTCTTC.